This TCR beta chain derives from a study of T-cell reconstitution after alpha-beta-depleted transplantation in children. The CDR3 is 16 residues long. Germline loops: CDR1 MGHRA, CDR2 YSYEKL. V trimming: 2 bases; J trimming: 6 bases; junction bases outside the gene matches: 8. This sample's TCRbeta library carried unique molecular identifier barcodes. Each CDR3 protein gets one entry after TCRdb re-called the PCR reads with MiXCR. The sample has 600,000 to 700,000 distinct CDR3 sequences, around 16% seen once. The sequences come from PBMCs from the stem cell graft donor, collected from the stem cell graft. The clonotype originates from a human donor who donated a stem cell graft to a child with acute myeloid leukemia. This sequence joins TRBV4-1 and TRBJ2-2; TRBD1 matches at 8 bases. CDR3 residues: CASSQIGTGYAGELFF. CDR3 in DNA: TGCGCCAGCAGCCAAATCGGGACAGGTTATGCCGGGGAGCTGTTTTTT.